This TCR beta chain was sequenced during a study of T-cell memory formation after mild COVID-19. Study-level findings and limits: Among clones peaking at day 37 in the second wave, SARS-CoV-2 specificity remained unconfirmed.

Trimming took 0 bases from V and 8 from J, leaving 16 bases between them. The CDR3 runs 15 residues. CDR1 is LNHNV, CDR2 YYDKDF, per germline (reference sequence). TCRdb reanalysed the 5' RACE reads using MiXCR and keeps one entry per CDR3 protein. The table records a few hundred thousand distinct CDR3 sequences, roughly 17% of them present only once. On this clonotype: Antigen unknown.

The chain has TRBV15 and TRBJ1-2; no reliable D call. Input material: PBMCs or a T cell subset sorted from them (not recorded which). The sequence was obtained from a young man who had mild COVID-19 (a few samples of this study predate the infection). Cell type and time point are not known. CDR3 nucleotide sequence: TGTGCCACCAGCAGAGATAGGCTGGGATTAGAGGGCTACACCTTC. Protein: CATSRDRLGLEGYTF.